Described below is a single T cell receptor (beta chain) sequence and its context. The data stem from a study of cytomegalovirus exposure and HLA in healthy donors. Both 60 Vbeta primers and 13 Jbeta primers went into the PCR. Sequenced by immunoSEQ multiplex PCR; TCRdb stores in-frame clones only, minus some. The profile shows nearly 65,000 clones, roughly 67% of them singletons. This CDR3 has 17 amino acids. Germline values: CDR1 SEHNR, CDR2 FQNEAQ (reference sequence). V lost 0 bases and J 8 bases, leaving 22 bases between the germline ends. The sequencing sample was made of PBMCs. The chain couples TRBV7-9 to TRBJ1-2; possible D gene TRBD1, 5 bases. This TCR derives from a man aged 45-65 years in good health and CMV-seronegative. CDR3: CASSLAHPSKGVGGYTF. The CDR3 nucleotides read TGTGCCAGCAGCTTAGCCCACCCCTCGAAAGGGGTCGGCGGCTACACCTTC.